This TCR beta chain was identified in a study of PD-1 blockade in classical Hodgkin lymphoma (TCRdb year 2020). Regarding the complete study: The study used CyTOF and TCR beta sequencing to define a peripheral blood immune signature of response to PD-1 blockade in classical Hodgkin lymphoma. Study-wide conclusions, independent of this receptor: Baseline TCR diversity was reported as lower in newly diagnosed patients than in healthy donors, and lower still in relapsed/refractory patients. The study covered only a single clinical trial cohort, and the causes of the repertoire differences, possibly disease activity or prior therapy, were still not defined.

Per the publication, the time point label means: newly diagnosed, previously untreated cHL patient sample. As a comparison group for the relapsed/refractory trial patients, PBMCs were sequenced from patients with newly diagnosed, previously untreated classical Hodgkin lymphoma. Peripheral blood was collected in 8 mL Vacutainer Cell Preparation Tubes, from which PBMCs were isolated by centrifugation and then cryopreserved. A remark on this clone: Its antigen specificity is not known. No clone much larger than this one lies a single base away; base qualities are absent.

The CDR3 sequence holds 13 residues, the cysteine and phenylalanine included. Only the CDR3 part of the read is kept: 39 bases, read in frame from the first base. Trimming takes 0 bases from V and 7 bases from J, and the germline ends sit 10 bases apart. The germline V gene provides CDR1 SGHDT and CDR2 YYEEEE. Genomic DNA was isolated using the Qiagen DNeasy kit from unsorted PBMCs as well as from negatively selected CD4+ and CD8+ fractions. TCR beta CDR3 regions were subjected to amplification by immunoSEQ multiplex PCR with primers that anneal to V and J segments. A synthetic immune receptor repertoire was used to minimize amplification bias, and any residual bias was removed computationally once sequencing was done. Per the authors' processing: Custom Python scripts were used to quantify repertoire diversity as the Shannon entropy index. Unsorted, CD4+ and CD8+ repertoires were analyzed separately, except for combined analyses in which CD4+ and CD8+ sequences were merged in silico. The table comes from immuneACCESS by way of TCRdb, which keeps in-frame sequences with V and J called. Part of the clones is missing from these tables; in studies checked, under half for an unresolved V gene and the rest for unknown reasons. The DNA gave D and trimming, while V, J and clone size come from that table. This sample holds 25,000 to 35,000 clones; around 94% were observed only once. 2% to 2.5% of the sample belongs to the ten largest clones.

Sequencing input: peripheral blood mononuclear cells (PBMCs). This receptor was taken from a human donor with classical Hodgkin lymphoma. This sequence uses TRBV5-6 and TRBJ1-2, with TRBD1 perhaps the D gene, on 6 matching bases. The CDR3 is CASSLEQGGGYTF. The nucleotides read TGTGCCAGCAGCTTGGAACAGGGTGGTGGCTACACCTTC.